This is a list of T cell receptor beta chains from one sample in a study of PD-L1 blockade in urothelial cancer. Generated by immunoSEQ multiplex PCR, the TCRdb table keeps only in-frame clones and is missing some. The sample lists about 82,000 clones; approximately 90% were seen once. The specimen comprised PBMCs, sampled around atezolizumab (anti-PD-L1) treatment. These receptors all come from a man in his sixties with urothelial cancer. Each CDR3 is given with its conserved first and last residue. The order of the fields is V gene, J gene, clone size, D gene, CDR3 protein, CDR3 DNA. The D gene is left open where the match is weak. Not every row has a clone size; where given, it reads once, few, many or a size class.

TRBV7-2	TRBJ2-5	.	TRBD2	CASSLSLLAGDLQETQYF	TGTGCCAGCAGCTTATCTCTCCTAGCGGGCGATTTACAAGAGACCCAGTACTTC
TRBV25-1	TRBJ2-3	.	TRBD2	CASSESRAGIDTQYF	TGTGCCAGCAGTGAATCTCGAGCGGGGATAGATACGCAGTATTTT
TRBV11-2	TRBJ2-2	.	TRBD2	CASSLDLAGWTGELFF	TGTGCCAGCAGCTTAGATCTAGCGGGTTGGACCGGGGAGCTGTTTTTT
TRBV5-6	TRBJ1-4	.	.	CASSLVGAGEKLFF	TGTGCCAGCAGCTTGGTCGGGGCGGGGGAAAAACTGTTTTTT
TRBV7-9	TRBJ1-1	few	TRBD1	CASSLGVQGTGAFF	TGTGCCAGCAGCTTAGGAGTTCAGGGGACAGGAGCTTTCTTT
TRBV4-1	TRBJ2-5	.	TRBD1	CASSPGQGSETQYF	TGCGCCAGCAGCCCCGGACAGGGTAGCGAGACCCAGTACTTC
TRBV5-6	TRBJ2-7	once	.	CASSKPQAGTYEQYF	TGTGCCAGCAGCAAACCCCAAGCAGGGACCTACGAGCAGTACTTC
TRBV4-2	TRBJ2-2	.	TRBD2	CASSLSIGTSTPGELFF	TGTGCCAGCAGCCTATCGATAGGGACTAGCACCCCCGGGGAGCTGTTTTTT
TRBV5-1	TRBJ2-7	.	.	CASSPHHGSQNYEQYF	TGCGCCAGCAGCCCACACCATGGTTCCCAAAACTACGAGCAGTACTTC
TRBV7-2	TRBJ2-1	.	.	CASSLVGLLAYNEQFF	TGTGCCAGCAGCTTAGTGGGGCTCTTGGCCTACAATGAGCAGTTCTTC
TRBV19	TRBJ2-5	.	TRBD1	CASSTRQGTPQETQYF	TGTGCCAGTAGTACCCGACAGGGAACGCCTCAAGAGACCCAGTACTTC
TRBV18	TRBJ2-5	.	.	CASSPFRRGETKETQYF	TGTGCCAGCTCACCATTCCGGCGGGGAGAAACGAAAGAGACCCAGTACTTC
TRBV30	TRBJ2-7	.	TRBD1	CACLGQGSYEQYF	TGTGCCTGTCTAGGACAGGGCTCCTACGAGCAGTACTTC
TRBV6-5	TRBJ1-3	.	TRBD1	CASRPNDRDGNTIYF	TGTGCCAGCAGACCGAATGACAGGGACGGAAACACCATATATTTT
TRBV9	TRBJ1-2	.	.	CASSVDGGVGGYTF	TGTGCCAGCAGCGTAGATGGAGGGGTTGGGGGCTACACCTTC
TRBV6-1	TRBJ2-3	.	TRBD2	CASREAGAADTQYF	TGTGCCAGCAGGGAAGCGGGAGCGGCTGATACGCAGTATTTT
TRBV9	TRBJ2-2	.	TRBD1	CASSARGRDTGELFF	TGTGCCAGCAGCGCCAGGGGGCGGGACACCGGGGAGCTGTTTTTT
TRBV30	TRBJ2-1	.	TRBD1	CARGTASYNEQFF	TGTGCCAGAGGGACAGCCTCCTACAATGAGCAGTTCTTC
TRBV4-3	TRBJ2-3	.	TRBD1	CASSTQGAAADTQYF	TGCGCCAGCAGCACACAGGGGGCGGCGGCAGATACGCAGTATTTT
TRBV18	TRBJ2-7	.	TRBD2	CASSKAAGGNEQYF	TGTGCCAGCTCCAAGGCAGCGGGAGGGAACGAGCAGTACTTC
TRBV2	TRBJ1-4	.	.	CASSSNGEKLFF	TGTGCCAGCTCTTCTAACGGGGAAAAACTGTTTTTT
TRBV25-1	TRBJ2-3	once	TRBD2	CASSEGTGGRTDTQYF	TGTGCCAGCAGTGAAGGTACGGGAGGGCGCACAGATACGCAGTATTTT
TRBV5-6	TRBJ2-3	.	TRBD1	CASSRGPPGQGTDTQYF	TGTGCCAGCAGCCGAGGCCCCCCGGGACAGGGGACAGATACGCAGTATTTT
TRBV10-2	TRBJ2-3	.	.	CASSDMGRPSTDTQYF	TGCGCCAGCAGTGACATGGGGCGACCAAGCACAGATACGCAGTATTTT
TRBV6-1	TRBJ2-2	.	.	CASRRGPLAGELFF	TGTGCCAGCCGGAGGGGACCCCTTGCCGGGGAGCTGTTTTTT
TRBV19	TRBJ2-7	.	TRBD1	CASSFRTGAYEQYF	TGTGCCAGTAGTTTCCGGACAGGGGCCTACGAGCAGTACTTC
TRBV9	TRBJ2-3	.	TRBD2	CASSPGLAGTLDTQYF	TGTGCCAGCAGCCCCGGACTAGCGGGAACTTTAGATACGCAGTATTTT
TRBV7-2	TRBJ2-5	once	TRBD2	CASSLEGGTSGYQETQYF	TGTGCCAGCAGCTTAGAGGGGGGGACTAGCGGATACCAAGAGACCCAGTACTTC
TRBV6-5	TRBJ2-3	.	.	CASRPGVITDTQYF	TGTGCCAGCAGGCCGGGGGTCATCACAGATACGCAGTATTTT
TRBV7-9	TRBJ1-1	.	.	CASSLQGGTEAFF	TGTGCCAGCAGCTTGCAAGGGGGCACTGAAGCTTTCTTT
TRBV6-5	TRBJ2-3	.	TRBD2	CASSLAGADTQYF	TGTGCCAGCAGCCTAGCGGGGGCAGATACGCAGTATTTT
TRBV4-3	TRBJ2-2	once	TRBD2	CASSKEGGLAGAGELFF	TGCGCCAGCAGCAAAGAGGGTGGACTAGCGGGAGCCGGGGAGCTGTTTTTT
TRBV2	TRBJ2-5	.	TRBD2	CASSPGLAGVGEETQYF	TGTGCCAGCAGCCCGGGACTAGCGGGAGTAGGCGAAGAGACCCAGTACTTC
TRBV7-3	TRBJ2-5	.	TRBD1	CASSLGSGGETQYF	TGTGCCAGCAGCTTAGGGTCAGGGGGTGAGACCCAGTACTTC
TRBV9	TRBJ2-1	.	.	CASSVVGSSYNEQFF	TGTGCCAGCAGCGTAGTAGGGAGCTCCTACAATGAGCAGTTCTTC
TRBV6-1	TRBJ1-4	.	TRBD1	CASSETRTGGSQGEKLFF	TGTGCCAGCAGTGAAACCCGGACAGGGGGCAGTCAGGGTGAAAAACTGTTTTTT
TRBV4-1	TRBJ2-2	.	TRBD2	CASSPYSGGPSGELFF	TGCGCCAGCAGCCCGTATAGCGGGGGGCCTTCCGGGGAGCTGTTTTTT
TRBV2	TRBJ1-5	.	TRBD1	CASSPTGGEQPQHF	TGTGCCAGCAGTCCCACAGGGGGCGAACAGCCCCAGCATTTT
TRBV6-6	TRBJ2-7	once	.	CASSYSAVTYEQYF	TGTGCCAGCAGTTACTCTGCAGTTACCTACGAGCAGTACTTC
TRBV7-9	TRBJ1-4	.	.	CASSRGDSTNEKLFF	TGTGCCAGCAGCCGAGGGGACTCAACTAATGAAAAACTGTTTTTT
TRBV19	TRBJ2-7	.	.	CASSSRKGVGYEQYF	TGTGCCAGTAGTTCCCGCAAGGGAGTAGGGTACGAGCAGTACTTC
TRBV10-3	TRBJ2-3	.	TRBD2	CAISERAAGGYTDTQYF	TGTGCCATCAGTGAGAGAGCGGCGGGGGGGTACACAGATACGCAGTATTTT
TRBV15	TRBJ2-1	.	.	CATSRDGQGRDEQFF	TGTGCCACCAGCAGAGATGGCCAGGGGCGGGATGAGCAGTTCTTC
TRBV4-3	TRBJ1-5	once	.	CASSQAWGGDSPQHF	TGCGCCAGCAGCCAAGCGTGGGGCGGGGATAGCCCCCAGCATTTT
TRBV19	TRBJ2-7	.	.	CASSPLPGNEQYF	TGTGCCAGTAGTCCCCTTCCGGGAAACGAGCAGTACTTC
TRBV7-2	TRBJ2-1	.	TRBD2	CASSSPHIGSGRYNEQFF	TGTGCCAGCAGCTCACCCCATATTGGCAGCGGGAGATACAATGAGCAGTTCTTC
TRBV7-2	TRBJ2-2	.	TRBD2	CASSLKLAVDRELFF	TGTGCCAGCAGCTTAAAACTAGCGGTTGACCGGGAGCTGTTTTTT
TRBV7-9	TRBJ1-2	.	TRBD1	CASSSGQGANGYTF	TGTGCCAGCAGCTCAGGACAGGGGGCAAATGGCTACACCTTC
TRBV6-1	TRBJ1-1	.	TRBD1	CASSGPQGWSTEAFF	TGTGCCAGCAGTGGCCCACAGGGGTGGAGCACTGAAGCTTTCTTT
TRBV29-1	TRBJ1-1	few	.	CSVSLFRGTEAFF	TGCAGCGTTTCTTTGTTCAGGGGCACTGAAGCTTTCTTT